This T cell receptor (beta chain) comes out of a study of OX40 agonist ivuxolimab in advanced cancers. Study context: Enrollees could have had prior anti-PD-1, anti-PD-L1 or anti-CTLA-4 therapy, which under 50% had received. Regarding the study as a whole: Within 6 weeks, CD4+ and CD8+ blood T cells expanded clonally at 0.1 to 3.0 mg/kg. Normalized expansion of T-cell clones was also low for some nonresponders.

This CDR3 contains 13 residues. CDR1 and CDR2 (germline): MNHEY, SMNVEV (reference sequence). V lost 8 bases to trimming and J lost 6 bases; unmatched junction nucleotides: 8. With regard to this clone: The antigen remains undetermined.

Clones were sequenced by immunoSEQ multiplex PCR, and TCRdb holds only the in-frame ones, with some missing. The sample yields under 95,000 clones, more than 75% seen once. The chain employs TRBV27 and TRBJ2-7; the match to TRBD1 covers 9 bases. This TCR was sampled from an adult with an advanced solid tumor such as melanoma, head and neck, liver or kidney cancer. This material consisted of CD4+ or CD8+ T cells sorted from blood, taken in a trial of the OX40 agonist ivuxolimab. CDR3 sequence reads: CASSGQGSAEQYF. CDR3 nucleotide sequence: TGTGCCAGCTCGGGACAGGGCTCAGCCGAGCAGTACTTC.